There are a few counts of the clone carrying this TCR beta chain. In the authors' workflow: Cell counts per sample came from amplifying reference gene primers. Sequencing was performed with immunoSEQ multiplex PCR; in TCRdb, only in-frame clones are kept and a portion is missing. V and J calls and clone size are those listed in that table; D and trimming were worked out from the DNA. The sample lists around 300,000 clones, 65% to 90% seen once, with about an eighth in the top ten. The CDR3 covers 13 residues. Trimming took off 2 bases at V and 6 bases at J, with 7 bases between the two ends. Germline CDR1 and CDR2: MNHNS and SASEGT. This entry belongs to a study of blood T cell repertoires in COVID-19. Study-wide context: Sites across the United States, Italy and Spain contributed samples from acute and convalescent COVID-19. T cells, B-cell-depleted T cells, or PBMCs provided the cDNA or gDNA that served as material.

The J gene is TRBJ2-2, the V gene TRBV6-1; D is ambiguous. The origin of this receptor is a human donor in a cohort sampled during active COVID-19. The source material was peripheral blood. The CDR3 DNA sequence: TGTGCCAGCAGTGAACACCGGGCCGGGGAGCTGTTTTTT. It encodes CASSEHRAGELFF.